These 23 T cell receptor beta chains originate from one sample sequenced in a study of human CD8 memory T cell subsets (dated by TCRdb to 2018 to 2020). A Human TCR Profiling Kit was used to prepare UMI-labeled 5' RACE TCRbeta libraries. After TCRdb reprocessed the reads, each CDR3 protein sequence was kept as one row, without DNA. This specimen's table enumerates 10,000 to 15,000 distinct CDR3 sequences. The ten largest account for approximately 15% of the sample. The source material was CD8+ T cells from PBMCs. The receptor source for this set is a human donor in good health.

CDR3 region: CASSPHRTSGSVIEQYF. The chain recombines TRBV7-6 with TRBJ2-7; the TCRdb call, TRBD2, lacks DNA for checking. In germline, CDR1 is SGHVS, CDR2 FNYEAQ. The CDR3 runs to 17 residues.

The chain combines TRBV2 with TRBJ2-5; with no DNA, the TCRdb D assignment of TRBD1 cannot be verified. This CDR3 contains 15 residues. Germline V gene data show CDR1 as SNHLY and CDR2 as FYNNEI. CDR3: CASWGGLPAGETQYF.

CDR3 sequence reads: CSVEGGGITDTQYF. The chain carries TRBV29-1 and TRBJ2-3. Germline-derived CDR1 and CDR2 are SQVTM and ANQGSEA. This CDR3 spans 14 amino acids.

This chain connects TRBV7-9 to TRBJ1-4; TCRdb's D call of TRBD1 is untestable without DNA. The CDR3 covers 14 residues. From germline, CDR1 is SEHNR and CDR2 FQNEAQ (reference sequence). CDR3 amino acids: CASSTRNTNEKLFF.

The chain uses TRBV29-1 and TRBJ2-7; the TCRdb D gene call, TRBD2, has no DNA to confirm it. Germline CDR1 is SQVTM and CDR2 is ANQGSEA. This CDR3 contains 11 residues. The CDR3 sequence: CSVDLWGGQYF.

The genes are TRBV7-3 and TRBJ2-3. The CDR3 loop spans 15 amino acids. The germline V gene encodes CDR1 SGHTA and CDR2 FQGTGA. The CDR3 loop is CASSLEPASTDTQYF. Combining the CDR3 with reference TRBV7-3 and TRBJ2-3 gives the whole variable domain GAGVSQTPSNKVTEKGKYVELRCDPISGHTALYWYRQSLGQGPEFLIYFQGTGAADDSGLPNDRFFAVRPEGSVSTLKIQRTERGDSAVYLCASSLEPASTDTQYFGPGTRLTVL.

The chain couples TRBV7-9 to TRBJ1-6. CDR3 length: 12 amino acids. Germline loops: CDR1 SEHNR, CDR2 FQNEAQ (reference sequence). The CDR3 sequence: CASSLGISPLHF.

V usage is TRBV27 and J usage is TRBJ2-5. Germline V gene sequence: CDR1 MNHEY, CDR2 SMNVEV (reference sequence). The CDR3 spans 11 residues. The CDR3 loop reads CASSQLETQYF.

This chain links TRBV7-8 with TRBJ2-7; the D call from TCRdb, TRBD1, cannot be confirmed without DNA. The germline gives CDR1 SGHVS, CDR2 FQNEAQ. This CDR3 contains 17 residues. The CDR3 is CASSFLRTGRYSYEQYF.

The chain couples TRBV28 to TRBJ2-1; the TRBD2 assignment by TCRdb is unverifiable without DNA. The germline V gene has CDR1 MDHEN and CDR2 SYDVKM. This CDR3 is built from 17 residues. The CDR3 sequence: CASSLRAGLAPYNEQFF.

This clonotype is classed as medium-sized by frequency. The chain uses TRBV7-2 and TRBJ2-4; lacking DNA, the TRBD2 call made by TCRdb goes unchecked. The CDR3 extends over 19 amino acids. The germline V gene has CDR1 SGHTA and CDR2 FQGNSA. The CDR3 sequence: CASRRSRARLAGGQNIQYF.

This chain connects TRBV9 to TRBJ2-7; the D gene TCRdb calls, TRBD1, cannot be checked with no DNA. The CDR3 extends over 14 amino acids. The germline CDR1 and CDR2 sequences are SGDLS and YYNGEE. The CDR3 sequence: CASSVETGGFEQYF.

The chain links TRBV15 to TRBJ2-3; the D call of TRBD1 rests on TCRdb alone, since no DNA is present to check it. Germline V gives CDR1 LNHNV, CDR2 YYDKDF (reference sequence). This CDR3 is built from 16 residues. CDR3 loop: CATSSHRGRSTDTQYF.

The V and J genes are TRBV4-1 and TRBJ2-7; TCRdb picks TRBD2, but there is no DNA to check that call. The CDR3 is 14 amino acids. CDR1 and CDR2 from the germline V gene are MGHRA and YSYEKL. CDR3 region: CASSQWDYDYEQYF.

The chain uses TRBV6-2 or TRBV6-3 and TRBJ1-2; TCRdb's D call, TRBD1, is unchecked because there is no DNA. The CDR3 spans 15 residues. Looked up from germline, CDR1 is MNHEY and CDR2 is SVGEGT. This CDR3 reads CASSYRTGLGYGYTF.

This chain connects TRBV12-3 or TRBV12-4 to TRBJ1-6; as DNA is missing, the TRBD1 call by TCRdb cannot be tested. The CDR3 extends over 16 amino acids. CDR3 loop: CASSATSGTANSPLHF.

The J gene is TRBJ2-1, the V gene TRBV9; TCRdb picks TRBD1, but there is no DNA to check that call. This CDR3 is built from 16 residues. Germline CDR1 SGDLS, CDR2 YYNGEE. The CDR3 here is CASSSAPGQGSDEQFF.

The chain joins TRBV7-3 to TRBJ2-2; TCRdb's assignment of TRBD2 cannot be checked, as there is no DNA. Looked up from germline, CDR1 is SGHTA and CDR2 is FQGTGA. The CDR3 spans 15 residues. Here the CDR3 reads CASSILAGGAGELFF.

The chain couples TRBV14 to TRBJ2-2; as DNA is missing, the TRBD2 call by TCRdb cannot be tested. The length of the CDR3 is 14 residues. In germline, CDR1 is SGHDN, CDR2 FVKESK. The CDR3 reads CASSQEAQSRELFF. Combining the CDR3 with reference TRBV14 and TRBJ2-2 gives the whole variable domain EAGVTQFPSHSVIEKGQTVTLRCDPISGHDNLYWYRRVMGKEIKFLLHFVKESKQDESGMPNNRFLAERTGGTYSTLKVQPAELEDSGVYFCASSQEAQSRELFFGEGSRLTVL.

Considering frequency, this clonotype is medium-sized. The chain's CDR3 is CASSEDRDGYTF. The gene calls are TRBV7-9 and TRBJ1-2; the TRBD1 assignment by TCRdb is unverifiable without DNA. The germline gives CDR1 SEHNR, CDR2 FQNEAQ (reference sequence). This CDR3 comprises 12 residues.

The chain employs TRBV7-9 and TRBJ2-7; TCRdb's D call of TRBD1 is untestable without DNA. Germline V gives CDR1 SEHNR, CDR2 FQNEAQ (reference sequence). This CDR3 has 14 amino acids. The chain's CDR3 is CASSSLGVIYEQYF.

The rearrangement uses TRBV15 and TRBJ1-1; the D gene TCRdb calls, TRBD1, cannot be checked with no DNA. The germline gives CDR1 LNHNV, CDR2 YYDKDF (reference sequence). This CDR3 region has 14 residues. CDR3 in amino acids: CATGEDRVNTEAFF.

This rearrangement joins TRBV4-3 to TRBJ2-1; checking the TCRdb D call of TRBD1 is not possible without DNA. Per the germline V gene, CDR1 is LGHNA and CDR2 is YSLEER. The CDR3 totals 13 residues. The CDR3 is CASSQDLTGSTFF.